This TCR beta chain was identified in a study of CD8+CD57+ T cells in acquired aplastic anemia. Study overall: When averaged, DNA from sorted CD4+ and CD8+ cells came to about 2.9 ug. Study conclusions and caveats: Significant differences in CD8+ Simpson's diversity were not observed between patients and controls.

Flow cytometry had shown expanded CD8+CD57+ cells in the patients chosen for sequencing. The cohort consisted entirely of patients having severe acquired aplastic anemia. Patients were treatment-naive when blood was sampled. In regard to this clonotype: Its antigen remains unknown.

V shed 8 bases and J shed 4 bases, with 20 bases lying between them. The CDR3 covers 15 residues. Germline V CDR1 and CDR2: SNHLY, FYNNEI. The use of genomic DNA as template underpinned the TCR beta VDJ and CDR3 profiling. MiXCR was run by TCRdb on the reads, yielding one entry per CDR3 protein. Here the sample spans about 150,000 distinct CDR3 sequences, about 52% being singletons. This rearrangement joins TRBV2 to TRBJ1-1; no reliable D call. The sequencing input was sorted CD4+, CD8+, or CD8+CD57+ T cells (not recorded which) from PBMCs. The origin of this receptor is a human donor with aplastic anemia. The CDR3, as DNA: TGTGCCAGCGGAAGGTTCTCTGGGGAAGGCACTGAAGCTTTCTTT. This codes for CASGRFSGEGTEAFF.